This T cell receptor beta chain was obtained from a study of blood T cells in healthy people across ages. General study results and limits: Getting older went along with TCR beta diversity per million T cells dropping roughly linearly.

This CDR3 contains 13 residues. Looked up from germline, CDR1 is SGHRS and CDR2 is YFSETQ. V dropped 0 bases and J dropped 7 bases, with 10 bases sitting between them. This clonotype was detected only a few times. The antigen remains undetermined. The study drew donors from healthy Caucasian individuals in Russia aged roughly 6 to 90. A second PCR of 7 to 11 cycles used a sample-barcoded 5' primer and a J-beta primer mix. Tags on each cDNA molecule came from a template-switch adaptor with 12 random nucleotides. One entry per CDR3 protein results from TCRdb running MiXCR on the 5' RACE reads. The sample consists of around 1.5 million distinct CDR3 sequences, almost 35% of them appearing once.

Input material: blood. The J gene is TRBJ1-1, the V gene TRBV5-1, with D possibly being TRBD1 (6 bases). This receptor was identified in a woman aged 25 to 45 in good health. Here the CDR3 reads CASSLVGGSEAFF. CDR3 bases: TGCGCCAGCAGCTTGGTGGGGGGCAGTGAAGCTTTCTTT.